The T cell receptor (beta chain) under discussion was sequenced for a study of cytomegalovirus exposure and HLA in healthy donors. Looking at the study overall: The early release's HLA-typed donors yielded about 85 million unique TCRs. General study findings and limits: Later work found most CMV-associated TCR beta chains apparently HLA-restricted. The only immune exposure information that was available was CMV serostatus.

The germline V and J ends were trimmed by 4 bases and 6 bases, with 16 bases remaining between them. The CDR3 extends over 14 amino acids. The germline V gene encodes CDR1 SGDLS and CDR2 YYNGEE. Of note for this clone: The antigen remains undetermined.

PCR was performed using 60 Vbeta and 13 Jbeta primers. The repertoire was sequenced with immunoSEQ multiplex PCR; TCRdb's copy has only in-frame clones and lacks some. The repertoire has 57,000 or so clones, around three quarters of them found once; the top ten carry roughly 21%. This sequence was found in a woman aged 60 to 75 in good health and CMV-seropositive. The chain couples TRBV9 to TRBJ2-5; D gene ambiguous. The sequencing input was PBMCs. Here the CDR3 DNA reads TGTGCCAGCAGCCCTGGTGAGCGTGGAAAGACCCAGTACTTC. This codes for CASSPGERGKTQYF.